This T cell receptor (beta chain) is drawn from a study of blood T cell repertoires in COVID-19. Background on the study: Spain, Italy and the United States supplied samples that represented acute and convalescent COVID-19. PBMCs, B-cell-depleted T cells, or T cells were the source of the cDNA or gDNA that made up the material.

The CDR3 loop spans 10 amino acids. Germline CDR1 DFQATT, CDR2 SNEGSKA (reference sequence). V was pared by 6 bases and J by 8 bases, with 8 bases between. In the original processing: Researchers report that nucleated cell counts were estimated from reference gene primer amplification. The repertoire was sequenced with immunoSEQ multiplex PCR; TCRdb's copy has only in-frame clones and lacks some. The V and J calls and the clone size are those of that table, but D and trimming were determined from the DNA. The sample contains roughly 180,000 clones, roughly 76% of which appear only once. This chain uses TRBV20-1 with TRBJ2-1, with D tentatively TRBD2 (6 bases). Sequenced sample: peripheral blood. This clonotype was sampled from a woman between 45 and 60 years old with active or convalescent COVID-19. This chain's CDR3 is CSATSHEQFF. CDR3 nucleotide sequence: TGCAGTGCCACTAGCCATGAGCAGTTCTTC.